This paragraph covers one T cell receptor beta chain sequence. The sample is drawn from a study of blood T cell repertoires in COVID-19. Study summary: From the United States, Italy and Spain came samples of acute and convalescent COVID-19.

V lost 6 bases to trimming and J lost 5 bases; unmatched junction nucleotides: 4. The CDR3 totals 14 residues. Germline V gene lookup returns CDR1 KGHSH and CDR2 LQKENI. Seattle patient enrollment occurred during active infection, with longitudinal follow-up thereafter. As originally analysed: Reference gene primer amplification yielded estimated nucleated cell counts. Profiling relied on immunoSEQ multiplex PCR, and the TCRdb table lists in-frame clones only, not all of them. That table furnishes V, J and clone size, whereas the DNA furnished D and trimming. The table lists 180,000 or so clones, 80% to 90% of them singletons.

Material: peripheral blood. The receptor was isolated from a woman in her thirties or forties with COVID-19, enrolled during active disease. This chain joins TRBV18 and TRBJ2-2; 9 bases fit TRBD1. CDR3 protein: CASSRGQGTGELFF. CDR3 in DNA: TGTGCCAGCTCCCGCGGACAGGGGACCGGGGAGCTGTTTTTT.